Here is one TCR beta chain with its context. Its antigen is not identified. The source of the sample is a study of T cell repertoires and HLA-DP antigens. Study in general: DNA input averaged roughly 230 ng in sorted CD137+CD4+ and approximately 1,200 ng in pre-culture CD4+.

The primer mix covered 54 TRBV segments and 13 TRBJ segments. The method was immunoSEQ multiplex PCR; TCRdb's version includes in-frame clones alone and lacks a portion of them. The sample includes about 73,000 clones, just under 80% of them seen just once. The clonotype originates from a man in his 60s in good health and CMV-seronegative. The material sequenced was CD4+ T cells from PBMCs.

The CDR3 here is CSVTARGNTEAFF. The CDR3 nucleotides are TGCAGCGTGACCGCGAGGGGGAACACTGAAGCTTTCTTT. This chain links TRBV29-1 with TRBJ1-1; D may be TRBD1 (5 bases). V was pared by 6 bases and J by 1 base, with 12 bases between. The CDR3 extends over 13 amino acids. Germline-derived CDR1 and CDR2 are SQVTM and ANQGSEA.